This is a list of T cell receptor beta chains from one sample in a study of early T cells in non-severe SARS-CoV-2 infection. TCRdb re-called the 5' RACE reads through MiXCR, storing one row per CDR3 protein. The sample has fewer than 80,000 distinct CDR3 sequences; over 9% are singletons. What was sequenced was whole blood. The receptors were gathered from an adult who was a healthcare worker with PCR-confirmed SARS-CoV-2 infection or an uninfected control (not recorded which). The CDR3 runs from the conserved cysteine through the conserved F or W. The D gene is left open where the match is weak. The size of a clone is reported for some rows only, either as once, few or many, or as a class for expanded clones.

many,TRBV29-1,TRBJ2-5,.,CSVASVSETRYF,TGCAGCGTCGCCAGTGTCAGCGAGACCCGGTACTTC
many,TRBV3-1,TRBJ1-1,.,CASNRKTGEGDTEAFF,TGTGCCAGCAATCGAAAAACCGGTGAAGGGGACACTGAAGCTTTCTTT
few,TRBV2,TRBJ2-1,.,CATQDTGNEQFF,TGTGCCACCCAGGACACCGGCAATGAGCAGTTCTTC
.,TRBV28,TRBJ1-5,.,CASTRDISNQPQHF,TGTGCCAGCACCAGGGACATAAGCAATCAGCCCCAGCATTTT
many,TRBV10-3,TRBJ1-1,.,CAISDDIGTNTEAFF,TGTGCCATCAGTGATGATATAGGGACGAACACTGAAGCTTTCTTT
.,TRBV5-5,TRBJ2-3,TRBD2,CASSRLAGGLQSTDTQYF,TGTGCCAGCAGCCGGCTGGCGGGAGGGCTCCAAAGCACAGATACGCAGTATTTT
many,TRBV28,TRBJ2-4,.,CASSPLGEAAAKNIQYF,TGTGCCAGCAGCCCCCTCGGAGAGGCCGCGGCCAAAAACATTCAGTACTTC
many,TRBV6-2/TRBV6-3,TRBJ2-1,TRBD2,CASSAPRTSSNEQFF,TGTGCCAGCAGTGCCCCCCGGACTAGCAGCAATGAGCAGTTCTTC
few,TRBV29-1,TRBJ2-3,TRBD2,CSVEGASGPTDTQYF,TGCAGCGTTGAAGGCGCTAGCGGCCCCACAGATACGCAGTATTTT
few,TRBV5-1,TRBJ2-7,.,CASSLVASSYEQYF,TGCGCCAGCAGCTTGGTTGCCAGCTCCTACGAGCAGTACTTC